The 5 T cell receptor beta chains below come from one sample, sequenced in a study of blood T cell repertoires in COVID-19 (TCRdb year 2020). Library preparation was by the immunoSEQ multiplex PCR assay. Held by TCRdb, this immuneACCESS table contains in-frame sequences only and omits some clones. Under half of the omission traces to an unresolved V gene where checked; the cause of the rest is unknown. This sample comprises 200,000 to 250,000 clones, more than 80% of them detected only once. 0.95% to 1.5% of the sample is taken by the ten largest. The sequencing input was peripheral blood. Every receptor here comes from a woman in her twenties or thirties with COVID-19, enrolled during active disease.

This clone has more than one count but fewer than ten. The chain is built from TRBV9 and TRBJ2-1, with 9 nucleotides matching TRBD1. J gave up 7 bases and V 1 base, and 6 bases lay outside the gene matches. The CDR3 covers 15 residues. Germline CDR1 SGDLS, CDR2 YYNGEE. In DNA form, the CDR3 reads TGTGCCAGCAGCGTATCGGGGACAGGGCTGAATGAGCAGTTCTTC. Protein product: CASSVSGTGLNEQFF.

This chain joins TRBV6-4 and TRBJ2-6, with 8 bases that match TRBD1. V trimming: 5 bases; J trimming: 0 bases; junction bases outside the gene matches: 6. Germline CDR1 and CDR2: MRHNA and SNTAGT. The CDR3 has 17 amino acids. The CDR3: CASSPGTGLSGANVLTF. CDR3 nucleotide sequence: TGTGCCAGCAGTCCCGGGACAGGCCTCTCTGGGGCCAACGTCCTGACTTTC.

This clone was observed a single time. The CDR3 loop is CASGMTAPYEQYF. The CDR3 DNA is TGTGCCAGCGGTATGACAGCTCCCTACGAGCAGTACTTC. The gene calls are TRBV6-5 and TRBJ2-7; tentative D call: TRBD1 (5 bases). The CDR3 runs to 13 residues. Germline lookup yields CDR1 MNHEY and CDR2 SVGAGI. Deletions cut 8 bases from V and 2 bases from J, with 13 bases between.

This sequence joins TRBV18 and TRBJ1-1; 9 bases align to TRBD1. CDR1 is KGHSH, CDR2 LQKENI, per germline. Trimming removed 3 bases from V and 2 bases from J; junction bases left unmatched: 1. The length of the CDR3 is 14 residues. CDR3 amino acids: CASSPTGGNTEAFF. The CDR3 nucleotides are TGTGCCAGCTCACCTACAGGGGGCAACACTGAAGCTTTCTTT.

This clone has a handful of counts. Written as DNA, the CDR3 is TGCGCCAGCAGCCAAGGAGTCACAGCATCCCAGCCCCAGCATTTT. Encoded protein: CASSQGVTASQPQHF. The rearrangement links TRBV4-1 to TRBJ1-5, with unresolved D. The germline V gene encodes CDR1 MGHRA and CDR2 YSYEKL. Between the trimmed V and J ends, which lost 1 base and 7 bases, there was a span of 14 bases. This CDR3 region has 15 residues.